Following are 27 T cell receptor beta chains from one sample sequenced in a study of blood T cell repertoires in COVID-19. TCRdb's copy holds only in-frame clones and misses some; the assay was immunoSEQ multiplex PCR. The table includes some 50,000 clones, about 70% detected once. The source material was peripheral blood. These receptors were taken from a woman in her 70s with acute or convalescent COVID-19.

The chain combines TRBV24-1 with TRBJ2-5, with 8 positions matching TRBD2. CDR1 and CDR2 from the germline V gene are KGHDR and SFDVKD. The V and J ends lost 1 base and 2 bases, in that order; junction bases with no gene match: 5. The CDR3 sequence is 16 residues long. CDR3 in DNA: TGTGCCACCAGTGATTTAGCGGGAGAGGGTCAAGAGACCCAGTACTTC. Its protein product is CATSDLAGEGQETQYF.

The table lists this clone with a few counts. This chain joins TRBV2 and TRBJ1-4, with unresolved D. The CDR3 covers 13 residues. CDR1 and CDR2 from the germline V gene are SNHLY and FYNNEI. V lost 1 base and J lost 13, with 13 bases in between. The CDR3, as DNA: TGTGCCAGCAGTGAAGGGCAGGAAGGTAGACTGTTTTTT. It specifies CASSEGQEGRLFF.

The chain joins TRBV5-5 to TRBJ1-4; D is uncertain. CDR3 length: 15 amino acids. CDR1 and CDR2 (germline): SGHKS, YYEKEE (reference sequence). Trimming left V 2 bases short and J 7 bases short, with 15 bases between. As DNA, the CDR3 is TGTGCCAGCAGCTTCCGACGGCCCAGGATTGAAAAACTGTTTTTT. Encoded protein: CASSFRRPRIEKLFF. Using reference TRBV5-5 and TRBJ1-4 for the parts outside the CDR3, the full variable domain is DAGVTQSPTHLIKTRGQQVTLRCSPISGHKSVSWYQQVLGQGPQFIFQYYEKEERGRGNFPDRFSARQFPNYSSELNVNALLLGDSALYLCASSFRRPRIEKLFFGSGTQLSVL.

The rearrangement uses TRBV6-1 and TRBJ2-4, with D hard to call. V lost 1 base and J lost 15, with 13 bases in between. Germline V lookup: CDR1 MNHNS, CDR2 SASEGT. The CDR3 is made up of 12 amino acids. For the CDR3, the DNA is TGTGCCAGCAGTGAAGGTGGTGCAGGTCTGTACTTC. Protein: CASSEGGAGLYF.

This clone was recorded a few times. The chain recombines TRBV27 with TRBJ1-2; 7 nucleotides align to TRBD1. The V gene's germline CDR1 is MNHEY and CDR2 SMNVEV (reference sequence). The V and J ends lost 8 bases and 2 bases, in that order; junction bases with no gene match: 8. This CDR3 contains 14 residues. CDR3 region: CASYRQGSNYGYTF. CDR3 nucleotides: TGTGCCAGCTACAGACAGGGCTCAAACTATGGCTACACCTTC.

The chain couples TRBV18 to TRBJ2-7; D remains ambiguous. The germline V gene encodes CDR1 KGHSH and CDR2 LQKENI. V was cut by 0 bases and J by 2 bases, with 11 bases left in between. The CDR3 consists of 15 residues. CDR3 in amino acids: CASSPPTQAPYEQYF. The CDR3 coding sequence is TGTGCCAGCTCACCACCTACCCAGGCCCCCTACGAGCAGTACTTC.

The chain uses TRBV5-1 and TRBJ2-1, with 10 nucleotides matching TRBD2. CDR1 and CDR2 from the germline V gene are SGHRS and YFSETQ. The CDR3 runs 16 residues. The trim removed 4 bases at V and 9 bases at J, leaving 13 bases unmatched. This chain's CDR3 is CASSPNLSGRAGEQFF. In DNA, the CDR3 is TGCGCCAGCAGCCCTAACCTCAGCGGGAGGGCCGGTGAGCAGTTCTTC.

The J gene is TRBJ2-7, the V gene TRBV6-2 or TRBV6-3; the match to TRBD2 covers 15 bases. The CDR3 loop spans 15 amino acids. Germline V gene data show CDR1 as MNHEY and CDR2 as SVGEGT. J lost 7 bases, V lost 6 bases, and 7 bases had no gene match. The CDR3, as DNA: TGTGCCAGCAGCCGGACTAGCGGGAGGGCCTGGGAGCAGTACTTC. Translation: CASSRTSGRAWEQYF.

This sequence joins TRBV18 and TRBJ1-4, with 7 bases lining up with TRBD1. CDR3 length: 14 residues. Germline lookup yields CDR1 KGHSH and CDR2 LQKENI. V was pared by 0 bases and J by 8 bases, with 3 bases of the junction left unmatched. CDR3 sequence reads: CASSPPGQSEKLFF. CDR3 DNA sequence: TGTGCCAGCTCACCACCGGGACAGTCCGAAAAACTGTTTTTT.

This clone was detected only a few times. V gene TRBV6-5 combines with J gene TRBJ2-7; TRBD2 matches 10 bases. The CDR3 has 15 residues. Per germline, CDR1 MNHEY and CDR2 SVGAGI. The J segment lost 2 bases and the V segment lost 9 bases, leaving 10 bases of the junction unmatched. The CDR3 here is CASRKLAGGTYEQYF. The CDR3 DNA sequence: TGTGCCAGTAGAAAATTAGCGGGGGGAACCTACGAGCAGTACTTC.

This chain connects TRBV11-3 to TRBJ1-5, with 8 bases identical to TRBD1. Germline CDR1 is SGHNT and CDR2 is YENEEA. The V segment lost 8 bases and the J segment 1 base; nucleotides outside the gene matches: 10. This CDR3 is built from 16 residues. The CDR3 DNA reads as TGTGCCAGCCCCGGACAGGGCCTGTTGAGCAATCAGCCCCAGCATTTT. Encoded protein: CASPGQGLLSNQPQHF.

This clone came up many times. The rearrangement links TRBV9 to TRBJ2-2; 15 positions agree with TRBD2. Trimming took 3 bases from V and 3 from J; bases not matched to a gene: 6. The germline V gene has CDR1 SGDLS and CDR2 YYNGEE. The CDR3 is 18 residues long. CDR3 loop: CASSDGTSGGSDTGELFF. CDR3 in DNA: TGTGCCAGCAGCGATGGGACTAGCGGGGGGTCGGACACCGGGGAGCTGTTTTTT.

The CDR3 nucleotides read TGTGCCAGCAGCCCCGTACTCAATGAAAAACTGTTTTTT. Amino acid sequence: CASSPVLNEKLFF. This sequence joins TRBV7-6 and TRBJ1-4; D remains unclear. In germline, CDR1 is SGHVS, CDR2 FNYEAQ. Trimming left V 5 bases short and J 5 bases short, with 9 bases between. The CDR3 is 13 amino acids. The whole variable domain, remainder taken from reference TRBV7-6 and TRBJ1-4, is GAGVSQSPRYKVTKRGQDVALRCDPISGHVSLYWYRQALGQGPEFLTYFNYEAQQDKSGLPNDRFSAERPEGSISTLTIQRTEQRDSAMYRCASSPVLNEKLFFGSGTQLSVL.

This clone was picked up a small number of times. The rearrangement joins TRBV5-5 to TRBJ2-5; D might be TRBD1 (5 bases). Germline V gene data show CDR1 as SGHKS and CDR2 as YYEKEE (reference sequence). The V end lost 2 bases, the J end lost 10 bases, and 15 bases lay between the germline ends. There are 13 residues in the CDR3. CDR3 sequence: CASSFVLGVDQYF. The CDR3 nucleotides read TGTGCCAGCAGCTTCGTGTTAGGGGTTGACCAGTACTTC.

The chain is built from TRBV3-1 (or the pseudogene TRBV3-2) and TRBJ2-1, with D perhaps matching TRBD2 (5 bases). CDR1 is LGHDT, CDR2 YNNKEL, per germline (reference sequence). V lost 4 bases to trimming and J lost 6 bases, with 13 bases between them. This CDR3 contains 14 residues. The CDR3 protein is CASSLSARGNEQFF. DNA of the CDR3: TGTGCCAGCAGCCTCTCGGCCCGGGGCAATGAGCAGTTCTTC.

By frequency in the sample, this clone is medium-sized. The CDR3 DNA reads TGTGCCAGCTCACCAGAACAGGCCTACTATGGCTACACCTTC. This codes for CASSPEQAYYGYTF. The chain has TRBV18 and TRBJ1-2, with a weak D call TRBD1 (5 bases). Germline CDR1 reads KGHSH; CDR2 reads LQKENI. V lost 2 bases and J lost 3, with 10 bases in between. This CDR3 has 14 residues.

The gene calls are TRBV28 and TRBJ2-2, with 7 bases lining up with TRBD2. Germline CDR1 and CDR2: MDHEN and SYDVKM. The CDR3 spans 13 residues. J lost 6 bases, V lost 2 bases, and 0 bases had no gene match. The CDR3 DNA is TGTGCCAGCAGTTTAGGGGGGGCCGGGGAGCTGTTTTTT. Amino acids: CASSLGGAGELFF.

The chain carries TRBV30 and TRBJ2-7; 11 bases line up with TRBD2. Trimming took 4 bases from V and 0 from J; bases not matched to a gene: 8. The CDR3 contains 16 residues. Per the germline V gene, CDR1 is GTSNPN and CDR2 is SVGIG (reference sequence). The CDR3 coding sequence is TGTGCCTGGACACTTCGGACTAGCGGGTCCTCCTACGAGCAGTACTTC. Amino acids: CAWTLRTSGSSYEQYF.

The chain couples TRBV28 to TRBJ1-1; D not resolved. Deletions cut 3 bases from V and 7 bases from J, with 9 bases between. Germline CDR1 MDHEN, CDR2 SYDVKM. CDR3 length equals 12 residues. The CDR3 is CASSLRSGEAFF. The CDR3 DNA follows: TGTGCCAGCAGTTTGCGATCTGGTGAAGCTTTCTTT.

CDR3 loop: CASSLGKNTGELFF. The DNA for the CDR3 is TGTGCCAGCAGCTTAGGCAAGAACACCGGGGAGCTGTTTTTT. V gene TRBV13 combines with J gene TRBJ2-2; no firm D call. The V end lost 0 bases, the J end lost 1 base, and 3 bases lay between the germline ends. CDR3 size: 14 residues. Germline CDR1 and CDR2: PRHDT and FYEKMQ (reference sequence).

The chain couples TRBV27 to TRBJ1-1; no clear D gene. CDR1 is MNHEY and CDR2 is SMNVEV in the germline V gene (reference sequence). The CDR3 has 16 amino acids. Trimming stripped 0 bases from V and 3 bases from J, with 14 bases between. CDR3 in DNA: TGTGCCAGCAGTTTATCCGGCGGGTTAAGGGACACTGAAGCTTTCTTT. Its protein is CASSLSGGLRDTEAFF.

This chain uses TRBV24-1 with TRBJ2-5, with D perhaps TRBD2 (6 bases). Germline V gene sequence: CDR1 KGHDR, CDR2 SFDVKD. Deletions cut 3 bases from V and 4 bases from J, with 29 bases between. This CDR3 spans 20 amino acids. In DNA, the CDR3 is TGTGCCACCAGTGATCCGCGAATACCCCATACAAGCGGAGGGTCAGAGACCCAGTACTTC. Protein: CATSDPRIPHTSGGSETQYF.

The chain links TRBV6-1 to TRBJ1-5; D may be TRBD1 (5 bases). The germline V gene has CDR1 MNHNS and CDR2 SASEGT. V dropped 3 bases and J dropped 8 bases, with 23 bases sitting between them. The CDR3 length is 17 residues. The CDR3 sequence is CASSDPEFTGIVEPQHF. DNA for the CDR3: TGTGCCAGCAGTGACCCTGAGTTTACAGGAATCGTAGAGCCCCAGCATTTT.

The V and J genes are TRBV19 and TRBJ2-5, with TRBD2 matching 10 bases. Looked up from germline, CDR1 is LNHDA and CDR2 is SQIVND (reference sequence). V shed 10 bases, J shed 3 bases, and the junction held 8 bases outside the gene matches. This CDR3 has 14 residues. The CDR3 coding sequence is TGTGCCACCCGGACTAGCGGATATGAAGAGACCCAGTACTTC. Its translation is CATRTSGYEETQYF.

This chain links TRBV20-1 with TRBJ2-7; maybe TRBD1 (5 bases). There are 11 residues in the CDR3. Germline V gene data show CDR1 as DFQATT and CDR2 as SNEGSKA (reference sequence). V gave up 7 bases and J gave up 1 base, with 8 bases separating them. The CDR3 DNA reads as TGCAGTGGACAGAATTCCTACGAGCAGTACTTC. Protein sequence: CSGQNSYEQYF.

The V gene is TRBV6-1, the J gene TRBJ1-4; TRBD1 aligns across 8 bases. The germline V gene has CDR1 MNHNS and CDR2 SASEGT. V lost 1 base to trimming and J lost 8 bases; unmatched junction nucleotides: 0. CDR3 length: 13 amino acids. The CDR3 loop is CASSEDRGEKLFF. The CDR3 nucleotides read TGTGCCAGCAGTGAAGACAGGGGGGAAAAACTGTTTTTT.

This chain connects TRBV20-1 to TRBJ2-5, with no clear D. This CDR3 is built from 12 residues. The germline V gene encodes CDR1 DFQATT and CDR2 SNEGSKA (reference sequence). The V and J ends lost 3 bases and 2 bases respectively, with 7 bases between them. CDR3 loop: CSASLPQETQYF. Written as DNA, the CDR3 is TGCAGTGCTAGTCTCCCTCAAGAGACCCAGTACTTC.